This T cell receptor beta chain stems from a study of cytomegalovirus exposure and HLA in healthy donors. Study findings and constraints: Reportedly, HLA-A and HLA-B alleles of most subjects were accurately predicted from TCR beta. 16,951 TCR beta sequences were associated with HLA alleles at 0.05 false discovery rate in a later analysis. TCR beta V segments were, for the most part, productive about 87% or about 30% of the time in an earlier analysis.

The germline CDR1 and CDR2 sequences are LNHDA and SQIVND (reference sequence). This CDR3 is 15 amino acids long. After removal of 11 bases from V and 5 bases from J, the junction contained 16 bases not matched to a gene. This clone was detected once. Its antigen is unidentified. Amplification used 60 Vbeta primers and 13 Jbeta primers. Some clones are missing from TCRdb's copy, which holds only in-frame ones; the method was immunoSEQ multiplex PCR. The sample holds more than 200,000 clones, approximately 70% seen once. J is TRBJ1-2 and V is TRBV19; 8 nucleotides match TRBD1. The clonotype was recovered from a man in his forties or fifties in good health and CMV-seropositive. Sequencing was performed on PBMCs. The CDR3 coding sequence is TGTGCCTGCCGGGACAGGTCCCTTCCGACATATGGCTACACCTTC. It specifies CACRDRSLPTYGYTF.